This T cell receptor (beta chain) was sequenced for a study of shared clonotypes between healthy human individuals. Study summary: Researchers assigned three CD4 naive, three CD4 memory, two CD8 naive and one CD8 memory plate to each donor. Study conclusions and caveats: Tissues were not sampled, only blood, and their repertoires likely differ.

This CDR3 contains 12 residues. Trimming removed 6 bases from V and 3 bases from J, with 9 bases in between. The germline V gene encodes CDR1 MDHEN and CDR2 SYDVKM. 200 to 250 ng DNA, about 30,000 T cell genomes, went into each sorted-subset replicate PCR. Clones were read by immunoSEQ multiplex PCR, and TCRdb kept only the in-frame ones, dropping some. This table has about 190,000 clones, 66% appearing once. A remark on this clone: The antigen is unknown.

The chain links TRBV28 to TRBJ2-7; D perhaps matches TRBD1 (5 bases). The sequence was obtained from a man aged 25-40 years in good health. Sequencing used memory CD4+ T cells sorted from blood. The subset: CD45RA-negative fraction. CDR3 sequence: CASRSGIYEQYF. The CDR3 DNA reads TGTGCCAGCAGGTCAGGGATCTACGAGCAGTACTTC.